The 10 T cell receptor beta chains presented below share a single source sample, sequenced in a study of shared clonotypes between healthy human individuals. Assay: immunoSEQ multiplex PCR; the TCRdb copy retains only in-frame clones and omits some. There are about 2.1 million clones in the sample; about 93% occur only once, and over 1.5% lies in the top ten. Cells designated naive CD8 were CD45RO-negative and were positively selected for CCR7, with terminally differentiated effector memory CD45RA+ cells excluded. The sample consisted of naive CD8+ T cells from PBMCs. The receptors originated from a man aged 18 to 30 in good health. Some clones in this sample may be carry-over from other donors' samples.

The chain employs TRBV15 and TRBJ1-1, with unresolved D. Germline CDR1 is LNHNV and CDR2 is YYDKDF (reference sequence). Trimming shortened V by 7 bases and J by 2 bases, and 8 bases separated the two germline ends. The CDR3 has 12 amino acids. CDR3 coding DNA: TGTGCCACCAAAAACAGAAACACTGAAGCTTTCTTT. Its protein is CATKNRNTEAFF.

This sequence joins TRBV5-1 and TRBJ2-7; 12 positions match TRBD2. CDR1 and CDR2 from the germline V gene are SGHRS and YFSETQ. After removal of 4 bases from V and 2 bases from J, the junction contained 10 bases not matched to a gene. The CDR3 has 17 amino acids. The CDR3: CASSMHGLAGITYEQYF. The CDR3 DNA is TGCGCCAGCAGCATGCATGGACTAGCGGGAATTACCTACGAGCAGTACTTC.

This sequence joins TRBV5-1 and TRBJ2-3, with 12 nucleotides matching TRBD2. The germline V gene encodes CDR1 SGHRS and CDR2 YFSETQ. The CDR3 has 17 residues. Unmatched junction bases numbered 7, after V lost 4 bases and J lost 1 base. The CDR3 bases are TGCGCCAGCAGCCTATCCGGACTAGCGGGACGCACAGATACGCAGTATTTT. It specifies CASSLSGLAGRTDTQYF.

This clone has just a few counts. The V and J genes are TRBV7-9 and TRBJ1-2; D is unclear. Germline values: CDR1 SEHNR, CDR2 FQNEAQ (reference sequence). The V gene lost 1 base and the J gene lost 7 bases, with 16 bases spanning the gap. This CDR3 comprises 15 residues. This CDR3 reads CASSLGSPVLGGYTF. As DNA, the CDR3 is TGTGCCAGCAGCTTAGGTAGCCCGGTGTTAGGTGGCTACACCTTC.

The chain combines TRBV7-2 with TRBJ1-1; D perhaps matches TRBD1 (6 bases). The CDR3 is made up of 14 amino acids. The V end was cut by 4 bases, the J end by 1 base, with 10 bases between. Germline V gene lookup returns CDR1 SGHTA and CDR2 FQGNSA. CDR3 in amino acids: CASSYGTQNTEAFF. The CDR3 region has the DNA TGTGCCAGCAGCTACGGGACACAGAACACTGAAGCTTTCTTT.

The chain couples TRBV7-2 to TRBJ2-7; 7 bases are a match to TRBD1. This CDR3 region has 15 residues. J gave up 0 bases and V 5 bases, and 7 bases lay outside the gene matches. Germline V gives CDR1 SGHTA, CDR2 FQGNSA. In DNA, the CDR3 is TGTGCCAGCAGCAACCGGACAGGTCTCTCCTACGAGCAGTACTTC. This encodes CASSNRTGLSYEQYF.

The rearrangement links TRBV29-1 to TRBJ2-1, with D perhaps matching TRBD2 (6 bases). V lost 8 bases to trimming and J lost 12 bases, with 38 bases between them. This CDR3 has 18 residues. Per the germline V gene, CDR1 is SQVTM and CDR2 is ANQGSEA. The CDR3 DNA sequence: TGCAGCCATCTGGCGGGACGGGACGGCGGAGTTACGTCTTTGGGGCAGTTCTTC. This gives the protein CSHLAGRDGGVTSLGQFF.

The rearrangement links TRBV7-8 to TRBJ2-1; D may be TRBD2 (6 bases). Per germline, CDR1 SGHVS and CDR2 FQNEAQ. Trimming removed 5 bases from V and 8 bases from J, with 25 bases in between. CDR3 length equals 17 residues. The CDR3: CASSPPRTTLGFDEQFF. CDR3 sequence (DNA): TGTGCCAGCAGCCCACCCCGGACTACCCTAGGTTTCGATGAGCAGTTCTTC.

The genes are TRBV10-3 and TRBJ1-3, with TRBD1 as a possible D gene (6 bases). This CDR3 spans 16 amino acids. The germline V and J ends were trimmed by 3 bases and 0 bases, with 12 bases remaining between them. Germline values: CDR1 ENHRY, CDR2 SYGVKD. CDR3: CAISDPWGHSGNTIYF. CDR3 sequence (DNA): TGTGCCATCAGTGACCCCTGGGGGCACTCTGGAAACACCATATATTTT.

The rearrangement links TRBV11-2 to TRBJ2-7; 11 nucleotides line up with TRBD2. Per the germline V gene, CDR1 is SGHAT and CDR2 is FQNNGV. The CDR3 runs to 14 residues. Losses at the gene ends were 5 bases for V and 3 bases for J; bases not matched to a gene: 3. The CDR3 reads CASSHGTSGYEQYF. The DNA of the CDR3 is TGTGCCAGCAGCCACGGGACTAGCGGCTACGAGCAGTACTTC.